The source of this T cell receptor (beta chain) is a study of blood T cell repertoires in COVID-19. Study-level background: The samples span acute and convalescent COVID-19 from the United States, Italy and Spain. Sample material is recorded as cDNA or gDNA derived from T cells, B-cell-depleted T cells, or PBMCs.

Generated by immunoSEQ multiplex PCR, the TCRdb table keeps only in-frame clones and is missing some. The sample carries roughly 500,000 clones, over 75% recorded once. The CDR3 has 12 residues. Trimming left V 11 bases short and J 2 bases short, with 12 bases between. The V gene's germline CDR1 is LNHDA and CDR2 SQIVND (reference sequence). This chain links TRBV19 with TRBJ1-2; no reliable D call. The sequence came from a woman in her 40s who had recovered from COVID-19. Sequencing was performed on PBMCs or T cells enriched from blood (not recorded which). CDR3: CASSRVNYGYTF. In nucleotides, the CDR3 is TGTGCCTCCAGTCGTGTAAACTATGGCTACACCTTC.